This is a list of T cell receptor beta chains from one sample in a study of vaccination and CD4 T cells after COVID-19. TCRdb reprocessed the PCR reads with MiXCR, giving one entry per CDR3 protein. The sample comprises about 18,000 distinct CDR3 sequences, more than 50% of which are singletons, and approximately 17% rests with the top ten. These receptors have no known antigen. Sequenced here: CD4+ T cells from blood, cultured in vitro, sampled before SARS-CoV-2 vaccination. These receptors all stem from a human donor who had recovered from COVID-19. The CDR3 runs from the conserved cysteine through the conserved F or W. Fields, in order: CDR3 protein, CDR3 DNA, CDR3 length, clone size, V gene, J gene, D gene. A D gene is named only where the DNA matches it firmly. Expanded clones are given a class, and other clones once, few, many or no size at all.

CDR3: CASSYPGGEQFF
DNA: TGTGCCAGCAGCTACCCGGGCGGAGAGCAGTTCTTC
length: 12
size: few
V: TRBV7-7
J: TRBJ2-1
D: NA

CDR3: CASSLRGRIQETQYF
DNA: TGTGCCAGCAGCCTCAGGGGGCGGATCCAAGAGACCCAGTACTTC
length: 15
size: NA
V: TRBV7-9
J: TRBJ2-5
D: TRBD1

CDR3: CASSFSGPSTDTQYF
DNA: TGTGCCAGCAGCTTTTCCGGACCGAGCACAGATACGCAGTATTTT
length: 15
size: NA
V: TRBV7-2
J: TRBJ2-3
D: NA

CDR3: CAISGKGTHQSYEQYF
DNA: TGTGCCATCAGTGGAAAAGGGACCCACCAATCCTACGAGCAGTACTTC
length: 16
size: few
V: TRBV10-3
J: TRBJ2-7
D: NA

CDR3: CASSFFRGGLSDTQYF
DNA: TGTGCCAGCAGCTTCTTCCGGGGGGGCCTATCAGATACGCAGTATTTT
length: 16
size: NA
V: TRBV7-8
J: TRBJ2-3
D: TRBD2

CDR3: CSARAPGTGHSNQPQHF
DNA: TGCAGTGCTAGAGCCCCCGGGACAGGGCATAGCAATCAGCCCCAGCATTTT
length: 17
size: NA
V: TRBV20-1
J: TRBJ1-5
D: TRBD1

CDR3: CASTGGTGAYEQYF
DNA: TGTGCCAGCACCGGGGGGACAGGGGCGTACGAGCAGTACTTC
length: 14
size: once
V: TRBV10-3
J: TRBJ2-7
D: TRBD1

CDR3: CASSEVEGLGEQYF
DNA: TGTGCCAGCAGTGAAGTGGAGGGACTGGGCGAGCAGTACTTC
length: 14
size: once
V: TRBV6-1
J: TRBJ2-7
D: NA

CDR3: CASSRGIGQGKITEAFF
DNA: TGTGCCAGCAGCAGGGGGATTGGACAGGGGAAGATCACTGAAGCTTTCTTT
length: 17
size: NA
V: TRBV11-3
J: TRBJ1-1
D: TRBD1

CDR3: CASRAPSEPQHF
DNA: TGTGCCAGCAGGGCCCCATCTGAGCCCCAGCATTTT
length: 12
size: NA
V: TRBV6-2/TRBV6-3
J: TRBJ1-5
D: NA

CDR3: CASSLVGGTTYNEQFF
DNA: TGTGCCAGCAGCTTAGTGGGGGGTACGACCTACAATGAGCAGTTCTTC
length: 16
size: few
V: TRBV7-6
J: TRBJ2-1
D: NA

CDR3: CASSSEMNTEAFF
DNA: TGTGCCAGCAGCTCAGAGATGAACACTGAAGCTTTCTTT
length: 13
size: NA
V: TRBV7-6
J: TRBJ1-1
D: NA

CDR3: CASRIRGLENEQFF
DNA: TGTGCCAGCAGGATCAGGGGTTTGGAGAATGAGCAGTTCTTC
length: 14
size: NA
V: TRBV7-2
J: TRBJ2-1
D: NA

CDR3: CASSQVGGGITEAFF
DNA: TGCGCCAGCAGCCAAGTGGGAGGTGGGATCACTGAAGCTTTCTTT
length: 15
size: NA
V: TRBV4-3
J: TRBJ1-1
D: NA

CDR3: CSARDSQHSGNTIYF
DNA: TGCAGTGCTAGAGATTCACAGCACTCTGGAAACACCATATATTTT
length: 15
size: few
V: TRBV20-1
J: TRBJ1-3
D: NA

CDR3: CASNKDRATRF
DNA: TGTGCCAGCAACAAAGACCGGGCCACCCGTTTT
length: 11
size: NA
V: TRBV21-1
J: TRBJ1-3
D: NA

CDR3: CASSYEWGVGTEAFF
DNA: TGTGCCAGCAGCTATGAGTGGGGGGTAGGCACTGAAGCTTTCTTT
length: 15
size: NA
V: TRBV7-2
J: TRBJ1-1
D: NA

CDR3: CASSGLERRDGYTF
DNA: TGTGCCAGCAGCGGCTTAGAAAGGCGGGATGGCTACACCTTC
length: 14
size: NA
V: TRBV7-9
J: TRBJ1-2
D: NA

CDR3: CASSLGTAANTGELFF
DNA: TGTGCCAGCAGCTTGGGGACAGCTGCGAACACCGGGGAGCTGTTTTTT
length: 16
size: few
V: TRBV7-2
J: TRBJ2-2
D: TRBD1

CDR3: CASSFIDRVNTEAFF
DNA: TGTGCCAGCAGTTTCATTGACAGGGTGAACACTGAAGCTTTCTTT
length: 15
size: few
V: TRBV6-5
J: TRBJ1-1
D: TRBD1

CDR3: CSAGTGYSPLHF
DNA: TGCAGCGCCGGGACAGGTTATTCACCCCTCCACTTT
length: 12
size: NA
V: TRBV20-1
J: TRBJ1-6
D: TRBD1

CDR3: CAITRGGDNTEAFF
DNA: TGTGCCATCACCCGAGGAGGGGATAACACTGAAGCTTTCTTT
length: 14
size: few
V: TRBV10-3
J: TRBJ1-1
D: NA

CDR3: CASAMGAYTEAFF
DNA: TGTGCCAGCGCCATGGGCGCATACACTGAAGCTTTCTTT
length: 13
size: NA
V: TRBV12-3/TRBV12-4
J: TRBJ1-1
D: NA

CDR3: CASRSGFSNQPQHF
DNA: TGTGCCAGCAGATCAGGGTTTAGCAATCAGCCCCAGCATTTT
length: 14
size: few
V: TRBV6-1
J: TRBJ1-5
D: NA

CDR3: CSARDLAGGNYEQYF
DNA: TGCAGTGCTAGAGATCTAGCGGGAGGAAACTACGAGCAGTACTTC
length: 15
size: NA
V: TRBV20-1
J: TRBJ2-7
D: TRBD2

CDR3: CASSRGNLAEAFF
DNA: TGTGCCAGCAGTCGTGGGAATCTCGCTGAAGCTTTCTTT
length: 13
size: NA
V: TRBV7-9
J: TRBJ1-1
D: NA

CDR3: CASSRPGTGAYEQYF
DNA: TGTGCCAGCAGCCGTCCCGGGACAGGGGCCTACGAGCAGTACTTC
length: 15
size: NA
V: TRBV6-1
J: TRBJ2-7
D: TRBD1

CDR3: CASSLEGNEAFF
DNA: TGTGCCAGCAGCTTAGAGGGGAATGAAGCTTTCTTT
length: 12
size: NA
V: TRBV7-6
J: TRBJ1-1
D: NA

CDR3: CASSFRGQDNYGYTF
DNA: TGTGCCAGCAGTTTCCGGGGCCAGGACAACTATGGCTACACCTTC
length: 15
size: NA
V: TRBV6-5
J: TRBJ1-2
D: NA

CDR3: CSGKGGKGSDTQYF
DNA: TGCAGCGGGAAAGGGGGCAAAGGGTCGGATACGCAGTATTTT
length: 14
size: NA
V: TRBV29-1
J: TRBJ2-3
D: TRBD1

CDR3: CASRGGDEQYF
DNA: TGTGCCAGTAGAGGTGGGGACGAGCAGTACTTC
length: 11
size: NA
V: TRBV19
J: TRBJ2-7
D: NA

CDR3: CAWSPSGTGGYTF
DNA: TGTGCCTGGAGTCCATCGGGAACGGGTGGCTACACCTTC
length: 13
size: NA
V: TRBV30
J: TRBJ1-2
D: NA

CDR3: CATSETARGGYGIDQPQHF
DNA: TGTGCCACCAGTGAGACCGCCAGGGGCGGGTACGGTATTGATCAGCCCCAGCATTTT
length: 19
size: NA
V: TRBV24-1
J: TRBJ1-5
D: NA

CDR3: CASSSRSGTPFSTYF
DNA: TGTGCCAGCAGTTCTCGCTCCGGGACCCCTTTTTCCACGTACTTC
length: 15
size: NA
V: TRBV6-5
J: TRBJ2-7
D: NA

CDR3: CAAGAGNTIYF
DNA: TGTGCTGCAGGGGCTGGAAACACCATATATTTT
length: 11
size: NA
V: TRBV19
J: TRBJ1-3
D: NA

CDR3: CASSFPRGVSPLHF
DNA: TGTGCCAGCAGTTTCCCCAGGGGGGTTTCACCCCTCCACTTT
length: 14
size: NA
V: TRBV28
J: TRBJ1-6
D: TRBD1

CDR3: CASTQRQGNQPQHF
DNA: TGTGCCAGCACCCAGAGACAGGGGAATCAGCCCCAGCATTTT
length: 14
size: few
V: TRBV6-2/TRBV6-3
J: TRBJ1-5
D: TRBD1